This T cell receptor beta chain was profiled in a study of T cell repertoires in cytomegalovirus infection. The CDR3 is 14 amino acids. The V and J ends lost 5 bases and 4 bases respectively, with 14 bases between them. TCRdb processed the reads anew with MiXCR; each CDR3 protein has one entry. The sample consists of roughly 240,000 distinct CDR3 sequences, around 6.4% of them appearing once. The clonotype comes from a human donor in good health (CMV status not recorded). Some clones in this sample may be carry-over from other donors' samples. The sequenced material came from PBMCs. The chain employs TRBV12-3 or TRBV12-4 and TRBJ1-2; D remains ambiguous. CDR3 sequence: CASSGGQAGYGYTF. Here the CDR3 DNA reads TGTGCCAGCAGTGGAGGGCAGGCGGGCTATGGCTACACCTTC.